A selection of T cell receptor beta chains follows, all from one sample in a study of identical twins. TCRdb reprocessed the 5' RACE reads with MiXCR, giving one entry per CDR3 protein. The table lists some 730,000 distinct CDR3 sequences, roughly 18% of them singletons. Separately, the same data were catalogued under a study of T cells expressing NK-cell markers.

Material for sequencing was PBMCs. These receptors all stem from a young woman in good health. The CDR3 runs from the conserved cysteine through the conserved F or W. The D gene is left open where the match is weak. Rows give clone size only sometimes, using once, few, many, or a class for an expanded clone.

TRBV20-1	13	few	TRBJ1-1	TRBD1	TGCAGTGCTAGGAGGGGACAGGGGACGGAAGCTTTCTTT	CSARRGQGTEAFF
TRBV12-3/TRBV12-4	13	few	TRBJ2-2	TRBD2	TGTGCCAGCCGTGCGGGGGTGGCCGGGGAGCTGTTTTTT	CASRAGVAGELFF
TRBV6-2/TRBV6-3	11	NA	TRBJ2-7	NA	TGTGCCAGCAGATCCCTTGTCGAGCAGTACTTC	CASRSLVEQYF
TRBV7-2	13	many	TRBJ2-7	NA	TGTGCCAGCAGCACCAGGACAACCTACGAGCAGTACTTC	CASSTRTTYEQYF
TRBV9	14	few	TRBJ1-5	NA	TGTGCCAGCAGCGTAGGTCCGGGGGGTCAGCCCCAGCATTTT	CASSVGPGGQPQHF
TRBV25-1	12	NA	TRBJ1-3	NA	TGTGCCAGCAGTGGAGGGACGAACACCATATATTTT	CASSGGTNTIYF
TRBV7-9	14	few	TRBJ2-7	NA	TGTGCCAGCAGCCCCGGGACAGCTAGCGAAAAGAAGTACTTC	CASSPGTASEKKYF
TRBV20-1	14	NA	TRBJ2-5	TRBD2	TGCAGTGCTAATCAGCGGGGGGGACAAGAGACCCAGTACTTC	CSANQRGGQETQYF
TRBV27	12	many	TRBJ2-7	NA	TGTGCCAGCAGTTTTGGAGGGGGGCAGCAGTACTTC	CASSFGGGQQYF
TRBV10-3	16	few	TRBJ2-2	TRBD2	TGTGCCATCGGAGGGTCTGCGGGAGTTCGAACCGGGGAGCTGTTTTTT	CAIGGSAGVRTGELFF
TRBV6-2/TRBV6-3	18	few	TRBJ1-5	NA	TGTGCCAGCAGTTACCTTTCATCTACAGGTTATAGCAATCAGCCCCAGCATTTT	CASSYLSSTGYSNQPQHF
TRBV4-3	15	NA	TRBJ2-5	NA	TGCGCCAGCAGCCAATCGCGGGACTCACAAGAGACCCAGTACTTC	CASSQSRDSQETQYF
TRBV7-2	15	many	TRBJ2-1	TRBD2	TGTGCCAGCAGCTTGCGACTAGCGGGGGGCGATGAGCAGTTCTTC	CASSLRLAGGDEQFF
TRBV20-1	14	few	TRBJ2-3	TRBD2	TGCAGTGCTAGAGTGGCGGGGGGCCTTAATACGCAGTATTTT	CSARVAGGLNTQYF
TRBV6-1	15	few	TRBJ2-7	NA	TGTGCCAGCAGAGCCATAGCGAGACTCACCTACGAGCAGTACTTC	CASRAIARLTYEQYF
TRBV20-1	18	NA	TRBJ2-5	NA	TGCAGTGCTCCCCTCGTGGCGGGGGCCCGGAGAGGGCAAGAGACCCAGTACTTC	CSAPLVAGARRGQETQYF
TRBV20-1	18	many	TRBJ2-7	TRBD2	TGCAGTGCTAGAAAGACCGGGACTAGCGGGAGAAGGGCCTACGAGCAGTACTTC	CSARKTGTSGRRAYEQYF
TRBV6-5	13	NA	TRBJ1-5	NA	TGTGCCAGCAGTTACTCCCTGGCGGCACCCCAGCATTTT	CASSYSLAAPQHF
TRBV6-2/TRBV6-3	17	NA	TRBJ2-1	TRBD2	TGTGCCAGCAGTTATTCGGTTCGGCTAGCGGGATACAATGAGCAGTTCTTC	CASSYSVRLAGYNEQFF
TRBV10-1	11	NA	TRBJ2-1	NA	TGCGCCAGCAGGGTGACACTTAGGGGGTTCTTC	CASRVTLRGFF
TRBV7-9	14	few	TRBJ1-2	NA	TGTGCCAGCAGCTTGGGCCTCGGAGACTATGGCTACACCTTC	CASSLGLGDYGYTF
TRBV10-1	14	few	TRBJ1-1	NA	TGCGCCAGCAGTGATTCCAAGGGAGGAACTGAAGCTTTCTTT	CASSDSKGGTEAFF
TRBV24-1	14	few	TRBJ1-2	NA	TGTGCCACCAGTGGAACCGGGGGAAACTATGGCTACACCTTC	CATSGTGGNYGYTF
TRBV6-2/TRBV6-3	15	NA	TRBJ2-2	TRBD1	TGTGCCAGCAGGACAGGGGGCACGAACACCGGGGAGCTGTTTTTT	CASRTGGTNTGELFF
TRBV12-3/TRBV12-4	12	NA	TRBJ2-2	NA	TGTGCCAGCACTCGACCCCCCGGGGAGCTGTTTTTT	CASTRPPGELFF
TRBV27	13	NA	TRBJ1-2	NA	TGTGCCAGCAGTTTTGAGGGGTGGACTGGCTACACCTTC	CASSFEGWTGYTF
TRBV5-1	15	few	TRBJ2-2	NA	TGCGCCAGCAGCTTGGACCGGTCCGGGGCCGGGGAGCTGTTTTTT	CASSLDRSGAGELFF
TRBV12-3/TRBV12-4	13	NA	TRBJ1-1	TRBD1	TGTGCCAGCAGTTTGGGACAGATGGCTGAAGCTTTCTTT	CASSLGQMAEAFF
TRBV5-8	16	few	TRBJ2-1	TRBD2	TGTGCCAGCAGCTCGCACCCGCGGGAGTACTACAATGAGCAGTTCTTC	CASSSHPREYYNEQFF
TRBV27	16	few	TRBJ2-3	NA	TGTGCCAGCAGTTTAATCCAGGGGACTAGCACAGATACGCAGTATTTT	CASSLIQGTSTDTQYF
TRBV6-5	12	few	TRBJ1-6	NA	TGTGCCAGCAGAACCGAGGGGATTTATCTCCACTTT	CASRTEGIYLHF
TRBV6-1	17	NA	TRBJ2-3	TRBD2	TGTGCCAGCAGCCGTGGACTAAGCGGGGGGAGGGCAGATACGCAGTATTTT	CASSRGLSGGRADTQYF
TRBV7-9	15	few	TRBJ2-4	NA	TGTGCCAGCAGCTTAGCGGTTGGGGGCGTCTACATTCAGTACTTC	CASSLAVGGVYIQYF
TRBV27	14	NA	TRBJ2-7	TRBD2	TGTGCCAGCAGCTCGATCGGGGGGGACTACGAGCAGTACTTC	CASSSIGGDYEQYF
TRBV12-3/TRBV12-4	15	NA	TRBJ2-7	NA	TGTGCCAGCAGTCCCCACGGCAGGGCGGGCTACGAGCAGTACTTC	CASSPHGRAGYEQYF
TRBV12-3/TRBV12-4	14	NA	TRBJ2-7	NA	TGTGCCAGCAGTCCTCGGAAAAGCGGCTACGAGCAGTACTTC	CASSPRKSGYEQYF
TRBV29-1	15	few	TRBJ2-6	TRBD1	TGCAGCGTCGTAGGGACAGCCTCTGGGGCCAACGTCCTGACTTTC	CSVVGTASGANVLTF
TRBV12-3/TRBV12-4	15	few	TRBJ2-7	TRBD2	TGTGCCAGCAGTTTACCCTTGGGGGGGTCCTACGAGCAGTACTTC	CASSLPLGGSYEQYF
TRBV7-2	14	NA	TRBJ2-7	NA	TGTGCCAGCAGCTTACGACAGCATACCATCGAGCAGTACTTC	CASSLRQHTIEQYF
TRBV24-1	16	NA	TRBJ2-1	TRBD2	TGTGCCACCAGTGATCCCAGCGGGAGCCCCCACAATGAGCAGTTCTTC	CATSDPSGSPHNEQFF
TRBV20-1	13	NA	TRBJ2-7	NA	TGCAGTGCTGGGAGGGGGGCTGGGGGCGAGCAGTACTTC	CSAGRGAGGEQYF